The subject of this entry is one T cell receptor beta chain. As yet, its antigen is unknown. Germline V CDR1 and CDR2: MNHNS, SASEGT. The CDR3 has 13 residues. The V and J ends lost 8 bases and 5 bases respectively, with 15 bases between them. The data stem from a study of cytomegalovirus exposure and HLA in healthy donors. General observations from the study: In a later analysis, parvovirus B19, influenza, CMV and Epstein-Barr virus appeared linked to several top co-occurrence clusters.

The PCR employed 60 Vbeta primers together with 13 Jbeta primers. Data came from immunoSEQ multiplex PCR; TCRdb stores just in-frame clones and leaves some out. The listing contains more than 25,000 clones. The chain carries TRBV6-1 and TRBJ1-2, with D tentatively TRBD1 (6 bases). The clonotype originates from a man aged 25 to 40 in good health and CMV-seronegative. Sequencing was done on a sample of PBMCs. CDR3 sequence: CASVGADKYGYTF. The DNA of the CDR3 is TGTGCCAGCGTGGGGGCAGACAAATATGGCTACACCTTC.